A single count supports the clone carrying this T cell receptor (beta chain). Trimming removed 4 bases from V and 5 bases from J, with 8 bases in between. The CDR3 runs to 12 residues. Looked up from germline, CDR1 is SGHVS and CDR2 is FNYEAQ. The data belong to a study of early T cells in non-severe SARS-CoV-2 infection. TCRdb passed the 5' RACE reads through MiXCR, listing each CDR3 protein once. The table includes roughly 120,000 distinct CDR3 sequences, more than 13% detected once. This receptor was obtained from an adult who was a healthcare worker with PCR-confirmed SARS-CoV-2 infection or an uninfected control (not recorded which). Sequenced: whole blood. V gene TRBV7-6 combines with J gene TRBJ2-5; D is uncertain. This CDR3 is CASSSVLETQYF. CDR3 in DNA: TGTGCCAGCAGCTCCGTCCTGGAGACCCAGTACTTC.